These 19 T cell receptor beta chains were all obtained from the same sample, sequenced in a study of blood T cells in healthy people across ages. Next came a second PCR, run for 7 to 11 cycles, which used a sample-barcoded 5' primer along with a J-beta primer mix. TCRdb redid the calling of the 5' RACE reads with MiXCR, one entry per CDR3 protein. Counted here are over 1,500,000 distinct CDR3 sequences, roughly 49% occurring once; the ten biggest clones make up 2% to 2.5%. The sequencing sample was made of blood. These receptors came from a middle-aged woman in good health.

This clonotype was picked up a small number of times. The CDR3: CASSFLLQGRTEAFF. The CDR3 nucleotides are TGTGCCAGCAGCTTTCTTCTACAGGGGCGCACTGAAGCTTTCTTT. The rearrangement joins TRBV7-9 to TRBJ1-1; TRBD1 matches at 7 bases. CDR1 and CDR2 from the germline V gene are SEHNR and FQNEAQ (reference sequence). The junction had 8 bases not matched to a gene; V was cut back by 3 bases and J by 4 bases. The CDR3 covers 15 residues.

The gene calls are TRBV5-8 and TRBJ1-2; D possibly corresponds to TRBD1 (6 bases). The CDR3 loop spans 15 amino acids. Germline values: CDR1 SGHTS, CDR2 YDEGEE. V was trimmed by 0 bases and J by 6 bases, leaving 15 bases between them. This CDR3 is CASSLGAGVSDGYTF. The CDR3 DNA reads TGTGCCAGCAGCTTGGGCGCAGGGGTTTCGGATGGCTACACCTTC. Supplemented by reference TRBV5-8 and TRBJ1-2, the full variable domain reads EAGVTQSPTHLIKTRGQQATLRCSPISGHTSVYWYQQALGLGLQFLLWYDEGEERNRGNFPPRFSGRQFPNYSSELNVNALELEDSALYLCASSLGAGVSDGYTFGSGTRLTVV.

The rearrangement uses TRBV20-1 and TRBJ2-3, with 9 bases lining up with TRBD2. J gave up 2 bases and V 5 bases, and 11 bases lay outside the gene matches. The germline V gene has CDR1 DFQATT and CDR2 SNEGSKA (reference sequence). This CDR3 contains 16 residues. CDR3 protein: CSAPRRGGSSTDTQYF. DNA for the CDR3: TGCAGTGCTCCTAGGCGGGGGGGGTCGTCCACAGATACGCAGTATTTT.

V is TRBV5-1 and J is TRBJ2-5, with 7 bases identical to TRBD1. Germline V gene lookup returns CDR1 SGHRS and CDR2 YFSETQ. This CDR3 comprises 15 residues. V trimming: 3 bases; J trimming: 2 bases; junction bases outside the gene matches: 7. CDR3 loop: CASSSGNRGQETQYF. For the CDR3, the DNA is TGCGCCAGCAGCTCCGGCAACAGGGGACAAGAGACCCAGTACTTC. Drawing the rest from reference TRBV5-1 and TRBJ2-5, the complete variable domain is KAGVTQTPRYLIKTRGQQVTLSCSPISGHRSVSWYQQTPGQGLQFLFEYFSETQRNKGNFPGRFSGRQFSNSRSEMNVSTLELGDSALYLCASSSGNRGQETQYFGPGTRLLVL.

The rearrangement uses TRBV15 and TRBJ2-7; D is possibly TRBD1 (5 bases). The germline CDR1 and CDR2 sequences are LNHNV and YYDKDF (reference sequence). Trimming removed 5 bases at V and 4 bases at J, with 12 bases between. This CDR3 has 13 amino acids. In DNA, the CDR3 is TGTGCCACCAGCCTAGACCAGGGTTACGAGCAGTACTTC. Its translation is CATSLDQGYEQYF. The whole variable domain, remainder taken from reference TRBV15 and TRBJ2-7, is DAMVIQNPRYQVTQFGKPVTLSCSQTLNHNVMYWYQQKSSQAPKLLFHYYDKDFNNEADTPDNFQSRRPNTSFCFLDIRSPGLGDTAMYLCATSLDQGYEQYFGPGTRLTVT.

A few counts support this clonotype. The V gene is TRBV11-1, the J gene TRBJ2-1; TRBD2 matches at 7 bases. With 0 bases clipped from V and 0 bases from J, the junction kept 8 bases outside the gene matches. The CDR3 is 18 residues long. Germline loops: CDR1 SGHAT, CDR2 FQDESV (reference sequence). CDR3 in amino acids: CASSLAIGGGGSYNEQFF. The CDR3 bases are TGTGCCAGCAGCTTAGCTATTGGCGGGGGTGGCTCCTACAATGAGCAGTTCTTC. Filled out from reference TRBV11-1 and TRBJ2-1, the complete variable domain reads EAEVAQSPRYKITEKSQAVAFWCDPISGHATLYWYRQILGQGPELLVQFQDESVVDDSQLPKDRFSAERLKGVDSTLKIQPAELGDSAMYLCASSLAIGGGGSYNEQFFGPGTRLTVL.

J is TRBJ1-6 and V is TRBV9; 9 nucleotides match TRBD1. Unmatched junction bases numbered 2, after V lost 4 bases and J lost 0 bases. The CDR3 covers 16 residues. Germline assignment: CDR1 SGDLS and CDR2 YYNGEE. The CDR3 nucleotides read TGTGCCAGCAGCACAGGGGGCGGCTCCTATAATTCACCCCTCCACTTT. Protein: CASSTGGGSYNSPLHF.

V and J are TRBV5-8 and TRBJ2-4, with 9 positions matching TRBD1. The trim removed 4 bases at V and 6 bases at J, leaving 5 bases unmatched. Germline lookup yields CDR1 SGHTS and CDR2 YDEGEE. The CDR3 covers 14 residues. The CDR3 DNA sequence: TGTGCCAGCAGCCTGCGACAGGGGGGAAACATTCAGTACTTC. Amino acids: CASSLRQGGNIQYF.

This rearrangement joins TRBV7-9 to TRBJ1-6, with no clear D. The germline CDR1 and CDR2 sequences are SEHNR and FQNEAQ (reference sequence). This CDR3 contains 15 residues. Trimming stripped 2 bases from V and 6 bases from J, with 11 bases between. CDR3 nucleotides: TGTGCCAGCAGCTTAACCGTTGGCCCTAATTCACCCCTCCACTTT. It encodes CASSLTVGPNSPLHF.

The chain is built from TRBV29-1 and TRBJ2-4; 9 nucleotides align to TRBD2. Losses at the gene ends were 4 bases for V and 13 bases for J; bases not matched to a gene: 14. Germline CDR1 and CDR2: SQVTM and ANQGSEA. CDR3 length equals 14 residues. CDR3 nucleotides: TGCAGCGTTGCACCAGCGGGGGGAGGCAATGAGCAGTACTTC. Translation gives CSVAPAGGGNEQYF.

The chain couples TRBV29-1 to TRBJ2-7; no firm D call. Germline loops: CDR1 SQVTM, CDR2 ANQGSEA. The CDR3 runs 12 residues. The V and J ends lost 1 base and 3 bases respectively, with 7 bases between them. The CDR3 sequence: CSVEVKSYEQYF. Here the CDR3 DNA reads TGCAGCGTTGAAGTGAAAAGCTACGAGCAGTACTTC.

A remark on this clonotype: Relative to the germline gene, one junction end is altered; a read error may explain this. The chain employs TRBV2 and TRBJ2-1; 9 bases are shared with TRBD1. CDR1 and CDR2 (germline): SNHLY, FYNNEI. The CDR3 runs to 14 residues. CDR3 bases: TGCGCCAGGTACCGGGACAGGGTACGCGATGAGCAGTTCTTC. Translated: CARYRDRVRDEQFF.

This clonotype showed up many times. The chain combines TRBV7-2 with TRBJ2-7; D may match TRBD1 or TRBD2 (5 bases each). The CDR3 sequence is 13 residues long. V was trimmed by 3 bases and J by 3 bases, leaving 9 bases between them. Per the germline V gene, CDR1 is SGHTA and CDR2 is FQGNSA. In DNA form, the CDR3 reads TGTGCCAGCAGCTTGGGGGAACACTACGAGCAGTACTTC. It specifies CASSLGEHYEQYF.

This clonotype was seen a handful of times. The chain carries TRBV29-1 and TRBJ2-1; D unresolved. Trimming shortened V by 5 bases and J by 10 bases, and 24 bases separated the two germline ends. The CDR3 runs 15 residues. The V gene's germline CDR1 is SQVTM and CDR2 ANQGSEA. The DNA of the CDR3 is TGCAGCGTTCCTTCTTACGGTTCCAGCAATTGGGAGCAGTTCTTC. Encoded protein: CSVPSYGSSNWEQFF.

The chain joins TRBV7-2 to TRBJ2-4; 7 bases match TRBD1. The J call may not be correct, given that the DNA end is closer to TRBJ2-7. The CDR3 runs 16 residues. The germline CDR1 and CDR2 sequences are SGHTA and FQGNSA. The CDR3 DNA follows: TGTGCCAGCAGCTCGGGCCCAGGGACAGCCCCCCCCGAGCAGTACTTC. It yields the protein CASSSGPGTAPPEQYF.

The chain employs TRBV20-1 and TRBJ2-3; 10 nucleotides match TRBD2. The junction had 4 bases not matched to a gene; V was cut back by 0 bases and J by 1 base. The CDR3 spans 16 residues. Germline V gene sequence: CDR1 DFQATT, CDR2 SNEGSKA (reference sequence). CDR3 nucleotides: TGCAGTGCTAGAGATCTAGCGGGAGCAGGCACAGATACGCAGTATTTT. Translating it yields CSARDLAGAGTDTQYF.

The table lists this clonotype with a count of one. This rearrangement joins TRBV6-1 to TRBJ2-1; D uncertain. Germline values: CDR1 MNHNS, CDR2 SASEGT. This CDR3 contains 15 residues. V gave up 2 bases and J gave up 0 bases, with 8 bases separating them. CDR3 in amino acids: CASSESWSSYNEQFF. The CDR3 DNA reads TGTGCCAGCAGTGAAAGTTGGAGCTCCTACAATGAGCAGTTCTTC.

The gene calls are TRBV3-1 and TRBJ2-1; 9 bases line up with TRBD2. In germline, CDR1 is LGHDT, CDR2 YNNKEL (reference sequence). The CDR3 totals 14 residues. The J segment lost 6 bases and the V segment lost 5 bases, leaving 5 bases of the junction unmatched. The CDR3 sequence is CASSVLAGPNEQFF. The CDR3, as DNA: TGTGCCAGCAGCGTGCTAGCGGGGCCCAATGAGCAGTTCTTC.

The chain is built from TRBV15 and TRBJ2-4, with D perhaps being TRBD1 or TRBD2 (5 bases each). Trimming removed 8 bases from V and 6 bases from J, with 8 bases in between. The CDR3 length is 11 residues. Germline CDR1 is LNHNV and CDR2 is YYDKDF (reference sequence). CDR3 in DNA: TGTGCCACCGGGGACGGAAACATTCAGTACTTC. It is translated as CATGDGNIQYF.